This T cell receptor (beta chain) originates from a study of a mutant IDH1 vaccine in newly diagnosed glioma. Study-wide background: Eight vaccine injections were given to patients in weeks 1, 3, 5, 7, 11, 15, 19 and 23.

Regarding this clone: The antigen is undetermined.

Time point defined: week 5, during vaccination. It was 300 ug of mutant IDH1 20-mer peptide that made up each vaccine dose, given with topical imiquimod. Germline V gives CDR1 SNHLY, CDR2 FYNNEI. V lost 6 bases and J lost 2; bases outside the gene matches: 8. The CDR3 contains 18 residues. Repertoires were generated with immunoSEQ multiplex PCR, while TCRdb's copy carries only in-frame clones and drops some. The sample yields about 50,000 clones, about 86% seen once. This specimen consisted of PBMCs, obtained from a glioma patient whose treatment included an IDH1 peptide vaccine. The TCR comes from a woman aged 45-65 years with glioma. This rearrangement joins TRBV2 to TRBJ2-6; 12 positions match TRBD1. The CDR3 region is CASRSTGQGAPGANVLTF. The CDR3 region has the DNA TGTGCCAGCAGATCAACGGGACAGGGGGCGCCTGGGGCCAACGTCCTGACTTTC.